This entry is about one T cell receptor (beta chain). The data belong to a study of cytotoxic CD8 clonotypes in ibrutinib-treated CLL. Profiled with immunoSEQ multiplex PCR; TCRdb holds only in-frame clones, not every one. The table has 300,000 to 350,000 clones, around four fifths seen once. The germline V gene encodes CDR1 SGHDT and CDR2 YYEEEE. Trimming left V 6 bases short and J 7 bases short, with 13 bases between. This CDR3 comprises 12 residues. The sequence came from a human donor with chronic lymphocytic leukemia. The chain is built from TRBV5-6 and TRBJ1-2; D call uncertain. Here the sequenced sample was PBMCs, taken before ibrutinib treatment. The CDR3 bases are TGTGCCAGCACCCACACCCAGACTGGCTACACCTTC. This translates into CASTHTQTGYTF.